The 8 T cell receptor beta chains presented below share a single source sample, sequenced in a study of T cells expressing NK-cell markers (dated by TCRdb to the early 2020s). Library generation was performed with 5' RACE. Instrument on record: Illumina HiSeq 2000. TCRdb reanalyzed the reads, keeping one entry per CDR3 protein sequence and omitting DNA. This sample's table contains some 110,000 distinct CDR3 sequences. About 18% of the sample is in the top ten clones. The sample was blood T cells: a sorted CD56 or NKG2C T cell subset, CD4+ or CD8+ T cells, or bulk PBMC T cells (not recorded which). The receptors come from a woman aged 18-69 years in good health.

The chain has TRBV20-1 and TRBJ2-7; TCRdb's D call of TRBD1 is untestable without DNA. The germline V gene encodes CDR1 DFQATT and CDR2 SNEGSKA (reference sequence). The CDR3 runs 15 residues. The CDR3 loop reads CSARALGLSSYEQYF.

The rearrangement joins TRBV20-1 to TRBJ2-1; the D call from TCRdb, TRBD1, cannot be confirmed without DNA. The CDR3 length is 15 residues. Germline values: CDR1 DFQATT, CDR2 SNEGSKA (reference sequence). CDR3: CSARDLTGMDNEQFF.

V and J are TRBV27 and TRBJ2-7; absent DNA, TCRdb's TRBD1 call cannot be checked. CDR1 MNHEY and CDR2 SMNVEV come from the germline V gene (reference sequence). The CDR3 loop spans 12 amino acids. The CDR3 is CASSYFGNEQYF.

The gene calls are TRBV14 and TRBJ1-1. Germline V CDR1 and CDR2: SGHDN, FVKESK. The CDR3 runs 13 residues. CDR3 amino acids: CASSQDMNTEAFF.

The chain employs TRBV5-1 and TRBJ1-4; TCRdb calls TRBD1, which cannot be checked without DNA. This CDR3 is built from 14 residues. In germline, CDR1 is SGHRS, CDR2 YFSETQ. The CDR3 protein is CASSFGGMNEKLFF.

The V gene is TRBV7-3, the J gene TRBJ2-1; TCRdb's D gene call, TRBD2, goes unchecked for lack of DNA. This CDR3 has 15 residues. CDR1 is SGHTA, CDR2 FQGTGA, per germline. The CDR3 loop is CASSLLAVSYNEQFF.

The rearrangement links TRBV19 to TRBJ2-3; TCRdb indicates TRBD2, and absent DNA this call remains unverified. The CDR3 consists of 17 residues. Per germline, CDR1 LNHDA and CDR2 SQIVND (reference sequence). CDR3 region: CASSIDLGTRDTDTQYF.

The chain has TRBV20-1 and TRBJ2-3. The CDR3 runs to 12 residues. Looked up from germline, CDR1 is DFQATT and CDR2 is SNEGSKA (reference sequence). This chain's CDR3 is CSARVRTDTQYF.